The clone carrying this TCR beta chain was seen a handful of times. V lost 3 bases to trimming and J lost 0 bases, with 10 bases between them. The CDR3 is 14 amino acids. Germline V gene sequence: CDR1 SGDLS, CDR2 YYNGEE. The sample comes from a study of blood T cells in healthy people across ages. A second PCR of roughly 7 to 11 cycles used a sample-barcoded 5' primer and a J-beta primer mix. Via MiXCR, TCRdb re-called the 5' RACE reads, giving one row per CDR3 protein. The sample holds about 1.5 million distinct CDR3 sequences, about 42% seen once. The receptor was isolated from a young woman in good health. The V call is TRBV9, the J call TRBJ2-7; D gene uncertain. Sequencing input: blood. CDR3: CASSDPASSYEQYF. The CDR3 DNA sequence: TGTGCCAGCAGCGACCCGGCGAGCTCCTACGAGCAGTACTTC.